The 13 T cell receptor beta chains listed next were all sequenced from one sample in a study of T cells in Graves' hyperthyroidism and ophthalmopathy. The TCR beta CDR3 regions underwent amplification using RNA transcripts as the source. HTBI primers drove first-round RT-PCR of the TCR CDR3. TCRdb redid the calling of the multiplex PCR reads with MiXCR, one entry per CDR3 protein. The table records approximately 710,000 distinct CDR3 sequences, around a sixth of them present only once. Input material: blood. These receptors were obtained from a man aged 50 or older with Graves' hyperthyroidism.

This clonotype has a count of ten or more. V gene TRBV11-2 combines with J gene TRBJ2-3, with TRBD2 identical over 9 bases. Germline V CDR1 and CDR2: SGHAT, FQNNGV. J was trimmed by 6 bases and V by 4 bases; bases with no gene match: 8. The CDR3 covers 15 residues. The DNA of the CDR3 is TGTGCCAGCAGCTCAATAGCGGGAGAAGGGGATACGCAGTATTTT. This gives the protein CASSSIAGEGDTQYF.

This clonotype has a count of ten or more. CDR3 amino acids: CASSLDWIDIQYF. CDR3 DNA sequence: TGTGCCAGCAGCTTAGATTGGATTGACATTCAGTACTTC. V and J are TRBV11-2 and TRBJ2-4; D unclear. Germline V gene lookup returns CDR1 SGHAT and CDR2 FQNNGV. V was clipped by 0 bases and J by 8 bases, with 8 bases between them. The CDR3 is made up of 13 amino acids.

This clonotype has just a few counts. V is TRBV6-1 and J is TRBJ1-2, with a possible D match to TRBD1 (6 bases). V was trimmed by 6 bases and J by 4 bases, leaving 18 bases between them. From germline, CDR1 is MNHNS and CDR2 SASEGT. CDR3 size: 15 residues. The CDR3 DNA sequence: TGTGCCAGCAGCAGATACCGGACAGTGGGCTATGGCTACACCTTC. Translated: CASSRYRTVGYGYTF.

In its sample, this clonotype was seen many times. The chain has TRBV28 and TRBJ2-7, with 7 bases aligning to TRBD2. The CDR3 has 13 amino acids. After removal of 11 bases from V and 3 bases from J, the junction contained 10 bases not matched to a gene. Looked up from germline, CDR1 is MDHEN and CDR2 is SYDVKM. CDR3 bases: TGTGCCGGCCAACGAGCGGGGCACTACGAGCAGTACTTC. This sequence encodes CAGQRAGHYEQYF.

This clonotype came up many times. The chain is built from TRBV2 and TRBJ2-1, with 7 bases identical to TRBD2. Trimming cost V 8 bases and J 15 bases; bases outside gene matches: 10. The CDR3 is 11 residues long. Per germline, CDR1 SNHLY and CDR2 FYNNEI. CDR3: CASWREGPRFF. The CDR3 DNA reads TGTGCCAGCTGGAGGGAGGGCCCTAGGTTCTTC.

V gene TRBV6-1 combines with J gene TRBJ2-5, with D unclear. This CDR3 has 11 residues. V lost 6 bases, J lost 5 bases, and 7 bases lay in between. Germline V lookup: CDR1 MNHNS, CDR2 SASEGT. CDR3 residues: CASRMSETQYF. CDR3 DNA: TGTGCCAGCAGAATGAGTGAGACCCAGTACTTC.

This clonotype was observed at least ten times. In DNA, the CDR3 is TGTGCCAGCAGCTTAACGGGCAAAAACACCGGGGAGCTGTTTTTT. Translation: CASSLTGKNTGELFF. The rearrangement uses TRBV7-3 and TRBJ2-2; D not certain. Germline CDR1 SGHTA, CDR2 FQGTGA. V was clipped by 0 bases and J by 2 bases, with 7 bases between them. The CDR3 loop spans 15 amino acids.

At least ten counts were recorded for this clonotype. This CDR3 reads CASSGRASYEQYF. The CDR3 bases are TGTGCCAGCAGTGGGCGTGCCTCCTACGAGCAGTACTTC. This chain links TRBV25-1 with TRBJ2-7; D uncertain. The CDR3 is made up of 13 amino acids. Germline-derived CDR1 and CDR2 are MGHDK and SYGVNS. V lost 4 bases, J lost 0 bases, and 7 bases lay in between.

This clonotype was found many times. The J gene is TRBJ1-5, the V gene TRBV10-3; D gene unclear. CDR1 and CDR2 (germline): ENHRY, SYGVKD. V lost 2 bases and J lost 1, with 12 bases in between. The CDR3 totals 16 residues. The CDR3 nucleotides are TGTGCCATCAGTGAGGAGGCAGCGTGGAGCAATCAGCCCCAGCATTTT. The encoded protein is CAISEEAAWSNQPQHF.

This clonotype was recorded many times. V is TRBV28 and J is TRBJ2-1, with 7 bases lining up with TRBD2. CDR1 MDHEN and CDR2 SYDVKM come from the germline V gene. The CDR3 consists of 16 residues. The V gene end was trimmed by 1 base and the J gene end by 12 bases; junction bases not matched to a gene: 15. Written as DNA, the CDR3 is TGTGCCAGCAGTTTATTAGGTAGCGGGCCCCATTGGGTGCAGTTCTTC. It translates to CASSLLGSGPHWVQFF.

This sequence joins TRBV6-1 and TRBJ2-1; the D is unclear. Trimming removed 6 bases at V and 0 bases at J, with 9 bases between. This CDR3 has 14 residues. Germline V gene sequence: CDR1 MNHNS, CDR2 SASEGT. As DNA, the CDR3 is TGTGCCAGCAGAGTAATAGGCTCCTACAATGAGCAGTTCTTC. It translates to CASRVIGSYNEQFF.

The gene calls are TRBV6-1 and TRBJ2-7, with 10 bases identical to TRBD2. The trim removed 6 bases at V and 4 bases at J, leaving 3 bases unmatched. The CDR3 loop spans 13 amino acids. From germline, CDR1 is MNHNS and CDR2 SASEGT. As DNA, the CDR3 is TGTGCCAGCAGAACTAGCGGGAAGTACGAGCAGTACTTC. It is translated as CASRTSGKYEQYF.

Comment on this clonotype: The conserved final phenylalanine or tryptophan is absent from the CDR3, which likely points to a read error. The genes are TRBV3-1 and TRBJ1-1, with D unclear. This CDR3 spans 13 amino acids. V lost 1 base to trimming and J lost 0 bases, with 3 bases between them. Germline CDR1 is LGHDT and CDR2 is YNNKEL (reference sequence). CDR3 residues: CASSQALNTEAFL. In DNA form, the CDR3 reads TGTGCCAGCAGCCAAGCCTTGAACACTGAAGCTTTCTTG.